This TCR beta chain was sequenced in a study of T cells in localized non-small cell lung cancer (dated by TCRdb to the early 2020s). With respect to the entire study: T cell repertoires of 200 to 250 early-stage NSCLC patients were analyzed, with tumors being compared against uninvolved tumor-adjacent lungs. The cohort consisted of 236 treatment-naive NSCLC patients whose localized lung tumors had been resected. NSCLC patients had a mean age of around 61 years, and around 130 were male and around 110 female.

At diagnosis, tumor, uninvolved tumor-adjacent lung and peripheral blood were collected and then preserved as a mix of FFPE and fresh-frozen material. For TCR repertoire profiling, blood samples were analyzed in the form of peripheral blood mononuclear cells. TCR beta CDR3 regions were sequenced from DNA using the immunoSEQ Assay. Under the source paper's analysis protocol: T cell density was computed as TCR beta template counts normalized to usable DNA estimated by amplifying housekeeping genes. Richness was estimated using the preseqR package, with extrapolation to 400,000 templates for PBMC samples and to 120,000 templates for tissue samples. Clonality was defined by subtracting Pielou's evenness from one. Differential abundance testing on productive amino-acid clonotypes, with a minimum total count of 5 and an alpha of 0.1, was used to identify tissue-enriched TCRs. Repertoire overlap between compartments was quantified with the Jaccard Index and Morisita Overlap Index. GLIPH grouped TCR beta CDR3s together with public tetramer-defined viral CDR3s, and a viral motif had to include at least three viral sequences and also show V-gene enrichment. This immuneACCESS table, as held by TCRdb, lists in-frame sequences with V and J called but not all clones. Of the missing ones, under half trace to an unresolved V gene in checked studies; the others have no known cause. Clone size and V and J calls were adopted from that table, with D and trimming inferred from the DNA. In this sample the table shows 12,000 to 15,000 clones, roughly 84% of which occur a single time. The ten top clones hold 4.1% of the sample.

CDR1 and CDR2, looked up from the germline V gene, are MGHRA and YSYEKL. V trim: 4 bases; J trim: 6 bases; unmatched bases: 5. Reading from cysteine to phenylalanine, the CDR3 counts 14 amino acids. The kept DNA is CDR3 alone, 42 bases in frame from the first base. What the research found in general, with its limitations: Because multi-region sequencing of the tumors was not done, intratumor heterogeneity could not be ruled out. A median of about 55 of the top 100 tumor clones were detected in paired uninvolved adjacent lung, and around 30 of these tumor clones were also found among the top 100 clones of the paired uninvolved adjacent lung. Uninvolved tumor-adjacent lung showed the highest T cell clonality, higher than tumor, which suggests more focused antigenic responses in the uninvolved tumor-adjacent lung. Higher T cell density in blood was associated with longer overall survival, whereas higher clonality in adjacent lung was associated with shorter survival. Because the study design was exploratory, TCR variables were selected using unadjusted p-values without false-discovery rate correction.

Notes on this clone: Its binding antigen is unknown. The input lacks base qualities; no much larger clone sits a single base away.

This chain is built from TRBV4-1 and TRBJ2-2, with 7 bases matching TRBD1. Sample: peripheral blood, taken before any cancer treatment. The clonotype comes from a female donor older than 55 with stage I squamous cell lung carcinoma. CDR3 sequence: CASSLRQGSGELFF. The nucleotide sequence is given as TGCGCCAGCAGCCTACGACAGGGATCCGGGGAGCTGTTTTTT.